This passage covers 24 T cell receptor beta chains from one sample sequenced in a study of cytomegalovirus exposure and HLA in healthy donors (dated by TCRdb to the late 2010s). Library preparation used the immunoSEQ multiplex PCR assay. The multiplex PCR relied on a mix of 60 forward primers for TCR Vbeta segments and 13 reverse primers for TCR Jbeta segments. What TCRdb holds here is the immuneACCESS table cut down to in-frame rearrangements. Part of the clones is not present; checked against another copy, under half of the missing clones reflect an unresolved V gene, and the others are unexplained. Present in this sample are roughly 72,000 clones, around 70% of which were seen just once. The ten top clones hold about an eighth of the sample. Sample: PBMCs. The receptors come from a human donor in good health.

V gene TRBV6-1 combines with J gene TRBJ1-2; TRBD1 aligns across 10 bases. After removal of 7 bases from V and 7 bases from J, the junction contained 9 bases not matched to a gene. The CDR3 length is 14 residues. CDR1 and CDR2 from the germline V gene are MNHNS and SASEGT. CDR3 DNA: TGTGCCAGCATCAGGACAGGGGGAGGGGGTGGCTACACCTTC. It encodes CASIRTGGGGGYTF.

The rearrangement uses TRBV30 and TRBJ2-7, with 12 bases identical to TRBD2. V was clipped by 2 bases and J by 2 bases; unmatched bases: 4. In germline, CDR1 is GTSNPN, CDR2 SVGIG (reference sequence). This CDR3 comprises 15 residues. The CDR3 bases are TGTGCCTGGAGTTCCGGACTAGCGGGGACCTACGAGCAGTACTTC. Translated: CAWSSGLAGTYEQYF.

CDR3 residues: CAISEEATSGRAWETQYF. The CDR3, as DNA: TGTGCCATCAGTGAGGAAGCGACTAGCGGGAGGGCCTGGGAGACCCAGTACTTC. The rearrangement joins TRBV10-3 to TRBJ2-5, with 14 bases identical to TRBD2. The length of the CDR3 is 18 residues. Germline V lookup: CDR1 ENHRY, CDR2 SYGVKD. Trimming removed 2 bases from V and 5 bases from J; junction bases left unmatched: 10.

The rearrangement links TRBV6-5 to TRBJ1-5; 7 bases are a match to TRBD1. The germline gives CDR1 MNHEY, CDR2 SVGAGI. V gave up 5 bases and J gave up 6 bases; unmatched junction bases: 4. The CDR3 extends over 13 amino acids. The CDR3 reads CASSGTAGQPQHF. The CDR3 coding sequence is TGTGCCAGCAGTGGGACAGCCGGTCAGCCCCAGCATTTT.

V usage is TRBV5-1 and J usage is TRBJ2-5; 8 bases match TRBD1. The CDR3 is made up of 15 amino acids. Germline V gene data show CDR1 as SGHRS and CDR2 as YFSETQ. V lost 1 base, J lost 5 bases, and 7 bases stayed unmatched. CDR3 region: CASSLMAGGPETQYF. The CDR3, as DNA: TGCGCCAGCAGCTTGATGGCAGGGGGCCCGGAGACCCAGTACTTC.

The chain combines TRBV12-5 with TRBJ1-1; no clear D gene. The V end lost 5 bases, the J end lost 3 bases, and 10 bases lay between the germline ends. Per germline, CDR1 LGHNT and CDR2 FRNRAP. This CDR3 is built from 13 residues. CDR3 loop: CASGPRVDTEAFF. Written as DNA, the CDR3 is TGTGCTAGTGGTCCGAGGGTCGACACTGAAGCTTTCTTT.

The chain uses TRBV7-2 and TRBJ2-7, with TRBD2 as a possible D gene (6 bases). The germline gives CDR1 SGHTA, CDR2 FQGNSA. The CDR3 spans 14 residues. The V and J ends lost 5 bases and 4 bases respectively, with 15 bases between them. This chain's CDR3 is CASSRIADPYEQYF. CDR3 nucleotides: TGTGCCAGCAGCCGAATAGCGGACCCTTACGAGCAGTACTTC.

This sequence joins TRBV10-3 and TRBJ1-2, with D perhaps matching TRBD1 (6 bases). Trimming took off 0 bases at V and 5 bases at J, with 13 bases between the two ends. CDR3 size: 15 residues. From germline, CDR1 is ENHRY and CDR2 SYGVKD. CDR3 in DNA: TGTGCCATCAGTGAGTCCAGCGAAGGGGGATATGGCTACACCTTC. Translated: CAISESSEGGYGYTF.

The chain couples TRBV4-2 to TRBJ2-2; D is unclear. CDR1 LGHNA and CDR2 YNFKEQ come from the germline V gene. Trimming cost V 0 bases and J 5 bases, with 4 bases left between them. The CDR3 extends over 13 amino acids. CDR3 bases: TGTGCCAGCAGCCAAGAACTTACCGGGGAGCTGTTTTTT. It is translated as CASSQELTGELFF.

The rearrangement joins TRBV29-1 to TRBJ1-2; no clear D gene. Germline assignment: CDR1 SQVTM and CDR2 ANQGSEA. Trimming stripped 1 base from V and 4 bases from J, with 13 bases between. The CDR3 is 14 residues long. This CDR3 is CSVEGGSEGYGYTF. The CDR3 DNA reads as TGCAGCGTTGAAGGAGGATCAGAGGGCTATGGCTACACCTTC.

CDR3 in amino acids: CASSLVPAQTGSDQPQHF. CDR3 coding DNA: TGTGCCAGCAGCTTGGTCCCCGCACAGACAGGGTCCGATCAGCCCCAGCATTTT. The V call is TRBV5-8, the J call TRBJ1-5; 7 bases map to TRBD1. This CDR3 has 18 residues. V shed 0 bases, J shed 5 bases, and the junction held 14 bases outside the gene matches. Germline V CDR1 and CDR2: SGHTS, YDEGEE.

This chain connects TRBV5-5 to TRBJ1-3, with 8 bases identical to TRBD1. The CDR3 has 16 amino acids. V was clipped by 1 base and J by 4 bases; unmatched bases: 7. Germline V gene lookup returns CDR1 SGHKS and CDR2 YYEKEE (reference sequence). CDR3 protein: CASSLTMTGDGNTIYF. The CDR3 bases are TGTGCCAGCAGCTTGACGATGACAGGGGACGGAAACACCATATATTTT.

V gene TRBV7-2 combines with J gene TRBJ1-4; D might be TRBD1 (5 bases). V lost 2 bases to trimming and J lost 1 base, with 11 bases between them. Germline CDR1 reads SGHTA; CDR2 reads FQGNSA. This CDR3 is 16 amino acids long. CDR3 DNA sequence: TGTGCCAGCAGCTTATATGGCGGGGGAACTAATGAAAAACTGTTTTTT. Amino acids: CASSLYGGGTNEKLFF.

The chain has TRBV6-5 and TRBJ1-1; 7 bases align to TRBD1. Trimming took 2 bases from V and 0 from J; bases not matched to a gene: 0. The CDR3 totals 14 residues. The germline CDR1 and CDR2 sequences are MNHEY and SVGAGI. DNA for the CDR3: TGTGCCAGCAGTTACGGGACAGTGAACACTGAAGCTTTCTTT. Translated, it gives CASSYGTVNTEAFF.

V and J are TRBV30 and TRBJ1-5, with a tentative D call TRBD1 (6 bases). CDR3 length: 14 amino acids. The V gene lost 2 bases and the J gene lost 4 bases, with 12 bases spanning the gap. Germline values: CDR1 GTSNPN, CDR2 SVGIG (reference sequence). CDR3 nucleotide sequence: TGTGCCTGGAGTCTCCGGGACAAAAATCAGCCCCAGCATTTT. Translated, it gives CAWSLRDKNQPQHF.

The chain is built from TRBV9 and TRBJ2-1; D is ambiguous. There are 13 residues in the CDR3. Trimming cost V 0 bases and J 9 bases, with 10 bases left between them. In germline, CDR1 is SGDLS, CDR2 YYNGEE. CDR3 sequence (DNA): TGTGCCAGCAGCGTAGTAGTCGGTGGTGAGCAGTTCTTC. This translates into CASSVVVGGEQFF.

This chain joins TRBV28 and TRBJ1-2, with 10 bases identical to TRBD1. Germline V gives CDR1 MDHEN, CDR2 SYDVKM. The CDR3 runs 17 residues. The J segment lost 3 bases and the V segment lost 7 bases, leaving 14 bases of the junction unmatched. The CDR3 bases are TGTGCCAGCACCGACGACAGGGGGCGCTGGGATGACTATGGCTACACCTTC. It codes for CASTDDRGRWDDYGYTF.

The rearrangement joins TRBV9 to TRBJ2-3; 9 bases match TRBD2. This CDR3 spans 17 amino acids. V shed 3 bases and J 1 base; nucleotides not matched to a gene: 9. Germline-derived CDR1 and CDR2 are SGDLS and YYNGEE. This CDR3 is CASSARVSSGGTDTQYF. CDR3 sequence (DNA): TGTGCCAGCAGCGCCCGAGTGTCTAGCGGGGGCACAGATACGCAGTATTTT. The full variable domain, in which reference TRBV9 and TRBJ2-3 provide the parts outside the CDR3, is DSGVTQTPKHLITATGQRVTLRCSPRSGDLSVYWYQQSLDQGLQFLIQYYNGEERAKGNILERFSAQQFPDLHSELNLSSLELGDSALYFCASSARVSSGGTDTQYFGPGTRLTVL.

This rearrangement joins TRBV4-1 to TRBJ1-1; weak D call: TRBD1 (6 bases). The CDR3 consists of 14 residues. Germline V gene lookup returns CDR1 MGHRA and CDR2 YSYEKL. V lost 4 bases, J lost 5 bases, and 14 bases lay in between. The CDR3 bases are TGCGCCAGCAGCCCGAGAGGGGGAAGGACTGAAGCTTTCTTT. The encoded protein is CASSPRGGRTEAFF.

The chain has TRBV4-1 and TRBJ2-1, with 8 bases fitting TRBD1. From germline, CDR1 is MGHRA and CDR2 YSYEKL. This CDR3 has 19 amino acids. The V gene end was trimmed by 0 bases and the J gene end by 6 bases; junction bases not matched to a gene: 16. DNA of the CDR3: TGCGCCAGCAGCCAAGATCAACTAAGGAGACAGGGGAGTCGCAATGAGCAGTTCTTC. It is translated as CASSQDQLRRQGSRNEQFF.

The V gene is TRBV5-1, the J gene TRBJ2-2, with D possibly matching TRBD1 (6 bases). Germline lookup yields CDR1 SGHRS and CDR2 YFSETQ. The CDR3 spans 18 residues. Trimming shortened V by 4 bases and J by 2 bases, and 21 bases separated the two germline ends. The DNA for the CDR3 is TGCGCCAGCAGCACAACGCCCCAGGGGACACTTAACACCGGGGAGCTGTTTTTT. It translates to CASSTTPQGTLNTGELFF.

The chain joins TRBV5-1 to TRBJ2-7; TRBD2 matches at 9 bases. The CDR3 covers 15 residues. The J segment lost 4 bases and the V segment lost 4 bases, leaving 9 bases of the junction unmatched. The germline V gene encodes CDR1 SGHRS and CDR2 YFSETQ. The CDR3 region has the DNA TGCGCCAGCAGCCCCGGTGTCCTAGCGGGATACGAGCAGTACTTC. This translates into CASSPGVLAGYEQYF.

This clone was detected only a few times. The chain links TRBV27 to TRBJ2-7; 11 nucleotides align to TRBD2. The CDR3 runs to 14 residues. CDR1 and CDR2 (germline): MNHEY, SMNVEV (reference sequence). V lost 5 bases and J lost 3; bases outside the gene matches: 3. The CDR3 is CASSTSGRVYEQYF. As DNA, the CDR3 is TGTGCCAGCAGTACTAGCGGGAGAGTCTACGAGCAGTACTTC.

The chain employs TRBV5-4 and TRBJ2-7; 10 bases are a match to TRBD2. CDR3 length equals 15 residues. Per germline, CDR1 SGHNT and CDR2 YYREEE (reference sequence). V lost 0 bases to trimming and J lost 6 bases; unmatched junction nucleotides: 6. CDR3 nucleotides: TGTGCCAGCAGCTTGGCCCTAGCGGGAGTTCGCGAGCAGTACTTC. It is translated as CASSLALAGVREQYF.